The 17 T cell receptor beta chains listed next were all sequenced from one sample in a study of blood T cells in healthy people across ages. Through a sample-barcoded 5' primer and a J-beta primer mix, a second PCR was run for roughly 7 to 12 cycles. TCRdb analysed the 5' RACE reads with MiXCR anew, one entry per CDR3 protein. Among hundreds of thousands of distinct CDR3 sequences, roughly 30% were seen once, and the ten largest hold 15% to 18%. Sequencing input: blood. These receptors were taken from a woman of 80 years or more in good health.

With regard to this clonotype: A much more abundant neighbour one base away suggests this may be a read error. The chain uses TRBV20-1 and TRBJ2-5; 7 positions match TRBD2. The CDR3 covers 13 residues. Germline CDR1 and CDR2: DFQATT and SNEGSKA (reference sequence). With 3 bases clipped from V and 11 bases from J, the junction kept 12 bases outside the gene matches. The CDR3 region is CSASGGIINEQYF. CDR3 nucleotide sequence: TGCAGTGCTAGCGGGGGGATCATCAATGAGCAGTACTTC.

The chain combines TRBV20-1 with TRBJ2-5; a possible D gene is TRBD2 (7 bases). The J call may be faulty, since TRBJ2-7 better matches the DNA end. The CDR3 spans 14 residues. Germline V lookup: CDR1 DFQATT, CDR2 SNEGSKA (reference sequence). CDR3 nucleotide sequence: TGCAGTACTCCACGGGGGGCCGACGCCGCCGAGCAGTACTTC. Translated: CSTPRGADAAEQYF.

CDR3 protein: CASSLAGSSSYNEQYF. The CDR3 coding sequence is TGTGCCAGCAGCTTAGCGGGGTCCAGCTCCTACAATGAGCAGTACTTC. The rearrangement links TRBV7-2 to TRBJ2-1; D not certain. The J call may be in error: the DNA end matches TRBJ2-7 better. CDR1 and CDR2 (germline): SGHTA, FQGNSA. This CDR3 has 16 residues.

A few counts support this clonotype. It may be a read error: a sequence one base away is much more abundant. This sequence joins TRBV6-1 and TRBJ2-1; the D is unclear. V lost 7 bases to trimming and J lost 7 bases, with 14 bases between them. CDR1 is MNHNS, CDR2 SASEGT, per germline. This CDR3 contains 13 residues. CDR3 DNA: TGTGCCAGCAATGGCAGAGAAGGTAATGAGCAGTTCTTC. As protein: CASNGREGNEQFF.

This clonotype was seen once. A single base separates this from a much larger clone, so it may be a read error. The CDR3 nucleotides read TGCGCCAGCAGCCAAGGCAGGGGAGGCTACAATGAGCAGTACTTC. Translation gives CASSQGRGGYNEQYF. The chain uses TRBV4-1 and TRBJ2-7; D may correspond to TRBD1 or TRBD2 (6 bases each). This CDR3 has 15 amino acids. Germline CDR1 reads MGHRA; CDR2 reads YSYEKL. V was pared by 1 base and J by 7 bases, with 17 bases between.

Points on this clonotype: Since a much larger clone is just one base distant, this may be a read error. The chain uses TRBV7-2 and TRBJ2-5; weak D call: TRBD2 (7 bases). Germline CDR1 SGHTA, CDR2 FQGNSA. The CDR3 covers 15 residues. Between the trimmed V and J ends, which lost 0 bases and 11 bases, there was a span of 19 bases. CDR3 bases: TGTGCCAGCAGCTTAGCGGGGGGGCCCTACAATGCGCAGTACTTC. Protein: CASSLAGGPYNAQYF.

The V and J genes are TRBV5-1 and TRBJ1-5; D unclear. CDR1 is SGHRS and CDR2 is YFSETQ in the germline V gene. V was cut by 0 bases and J by 6 bases, with 10 bases left in between. The CDR3 is 14 amino acids. The CDR3 sequence is CASSLGGESQPQHF. The CDR3 DNA is TGCGCCAGCAGCTTGGGAGGAGAGAGTCAGCCCCAGCATTTT. Using reference TRBV5-1 and TRBJ1-5 for the parts outside the CDR3, the full variable domain is KAGVTQTPRYLIKTRGQQVTLSCSPISGHRSVSWYQQTPGQGLQFLFEYFSETQRNKGNFPGRFSGRQFSNSRSEMNVSTLELGDSALYLCASSLGGESQPQHFGDGTRLSIL.

In this sample, this clonotype turned up many times. CDR3 protein: CASSLGGQPTNEKLFF. The CDR3, as DNA: TGCGCCAGCAGCTTGGGGGGACAACCAACTAATGAAAAACTGTTTTTT. The V and J genes are TRBV5-1 and TRBJ1-4; possibly TRBD1 for D (6 bases). The V gene lost 0 bases and the J gene lost 0 bases, with 9 bases spanning the gap. Germline V gene lookup returns CDR1 SGHRS and CDR2 YFSETQ. The CDR3 has 16 residues.

This clonotype has just a few counts. V gene TRBV28 combines with J gene TRBJ2-7; 9 bases map to TRBD1. V lost 6 bases to trimming and J lost 4 bases; unmatched junction nucleotides: 10. This CDR3 has 15 amino acids. Germline values: CDR1 MDHEN, CDR2 SYDVKM. CDR3 in DNA: TGTGCCAGCAGCCTAACGGGACAGGGAAAGTACGAGCAGTACTTC. Its protein is CASSLTGQGKYEQYF. The full variable domain, its missing parts supplied by reference TRBV28 and TRBJ2-7, is DVKVTQSSRYLVKRTGEKVFLECVQDMDHENMFWYRQDPGLGLRLIYFSYDVKMKEKGDIPEGYSVSREKKERFSLILESASTNQTSMYLCASSLTGQGKYEQYFGPGTRLTVT.

The chain recombines TRBV20-1 with TRBJ1-5; 7 bases line up with TRBD1. With V trimmed by 5 bases and J by 4 bases, 8 bases remained unmatched. The length of the CDR3 is 14 residues. Looked up from germline, CDR1 is DFQATT and CDR2 is SNEGSKA (reference sequence). For the CDR3, the DNA is TGCAGTGCTTTAGCCGGGACAGATAATCAGCCCCAGCATTTT. It translates to CSALAGTDNQPQHF.

For this clonotype: This may come from a read error, since a much larger clone is one base off. The chain employs TRBV7-2 and TRBJ2-1; 8 bases fit TRBD2. V lost 4 bases, J lost 3 bases, and 17 bases stayed unmatched. CDR1 is SGHTA, CDR2 FQGNSA, per germline. The CDR3 contains 19 residues. DNA of the CDR3: TGTGCCAGCAGCTCTAGGCCCCCGGTTTGGGCGGGGGGCTACAATGAGCAGTTCTTC. Translation gives CASSSRPPVWAGGYNEQFF.

The chain recombines TRBV30 with TRBJ1-1; D is possibly TRBD1 (5 bases). Germline CDR1 and CDR2: GTSNPN and SVGIG (reference sequence). The CDR3 runs 15 residues. The germline V and J ends were trimmed by 4 bases and 1 base, with 16 bases remaining between them. Here the CDR3 DNA reads TGTGCCTGGACCTCGGGGAGGGGCTGGAACACTGAAGCTTTCTTT. Residues: CAWTSGRGWNTEAFF.

This rearrangement joins TRBV4-2 to TRBJ2-1, with 7 bases aligning to TRBD1. V lost 8 bases and J lost 6; bases outside the gene matches: 4. Per the germline V gene, CDR1 is LGHNA and CDR2 is YNFKEQ. This CDR3 is built from 12 residues. CDR3 sequence: CASQTGVNEQFF. In DNA, the CDR3 is TGTGCCAGCCAAACAGGGGTCAATGAGCAGTTCTTC.

This clonotype has ten or more counts. The chain has TRBV7-2 and TRBJ1-1, with D tentatively TRBD1 (6 bases). Per germline, CDR1 SGHTA and CDR2 FQGNSA. This CDR3 has 14 residues. Trimming cost V 5 bases and J 3 bases, with 13 bases left between them. CDR3 amino acids: CASSEGQPYTEAFF. The CDR3 coding sequence is TGTGCCAGCAGCGAAGGACAGCCCTACACTGAAGCTTTCTTT.

This clonotype has ten or more counts. This chain uses TRBV7-6 with TRBJ2-7, with D perhaps matching TRBD1 (5 bases). Germline V gene lookup returns CDR1 SGHVS and CDR2 FNYEAQ. Trimming pared 1 base from V and 5 bases from J, leaving 12 bases between. The CDR3 loop spans 14 amino acids. Written as DNA, the CDR3 is TGTGCCAGCAGCTTAGTCAGGCAGGGCGACGAGCAGTACTTC. This translates into CASSLVRQGDEQYF. Full variable domain (outside the CDR3, taken from reference TRBV7-6 and TRBJ2-7): GAGVSQSPRYKVTKRGQDVALRCDPISGHVSLYWYRQALGQGPEFLTYFNYEAQQDKSGLPNDRFSAERPEGSISTLTIQRTEQRDSAMYRCASSLVRQGDEQYFGPGTRLTVT.

Turning to this clonotype: A much larger clone sits a single nucleotide away, making a read error possible. The genes are TRBV5-5 and TRBJ1-6; D is unresolved. The CDR3 loop spans 15 amino acids. Germline V CDR1 and CDR2: SGHKS, YYEKEE (reference sequence). The CDR3 loop is CASSVQGSGGSPPHF. For the CDR3, the DNA is TGTGCCAGCAGCGTACAAGGGTCCGGTGGATCACCCCCCCACTTT. Full variable domain (rest looked up from reference TRBV5-5 and TRBJ1-6): DAGVTQSPTHLIKTRGQQVTLRCSPISGHKSVSWYQQVLGQGPQFIFQYYEKEERGRGNFPDRFSARQFPNYSSELNVNALLLGDSALYLCASSVQGSGGSPPHFGNGTRLTVT.

This clonotype showed up many times. The genes are TRBV12-3 or TRBV12-4 and TRBJ1-6, with D perhaps TRBD1 (5 bases). V was cut by 6 bases and J by 6 bases, with 15 bases left in between. This CDR3 contains 15 residues. Here the CDR3 reads CASRSNRPTNSPLHF. The DNA of the CDR3 is TGTGCCAGCAGGTCGAACAGGCCAACTAATTCACCCCTCCACTTT.